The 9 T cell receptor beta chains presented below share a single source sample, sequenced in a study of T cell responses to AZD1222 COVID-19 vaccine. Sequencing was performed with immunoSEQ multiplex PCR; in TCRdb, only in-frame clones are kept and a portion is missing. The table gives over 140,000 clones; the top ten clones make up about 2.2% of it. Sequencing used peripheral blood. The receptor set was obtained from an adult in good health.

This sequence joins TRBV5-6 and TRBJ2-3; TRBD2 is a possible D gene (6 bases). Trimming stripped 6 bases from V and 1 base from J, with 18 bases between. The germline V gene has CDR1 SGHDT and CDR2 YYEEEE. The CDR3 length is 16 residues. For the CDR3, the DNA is TGTGCCAGCAACCGAGAGTGGGACTCCGGCACAGATACGCAGTATTTT. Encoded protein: CASNREWDSGTDTQYF.

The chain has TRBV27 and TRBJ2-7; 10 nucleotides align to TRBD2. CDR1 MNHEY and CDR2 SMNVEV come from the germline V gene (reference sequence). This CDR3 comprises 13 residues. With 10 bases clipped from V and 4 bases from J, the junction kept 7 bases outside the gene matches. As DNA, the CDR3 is TGTGCCACCAGGGCTAGCGGGGGATACGAGCAGTACTTC. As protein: CATRASGGYEQYF.

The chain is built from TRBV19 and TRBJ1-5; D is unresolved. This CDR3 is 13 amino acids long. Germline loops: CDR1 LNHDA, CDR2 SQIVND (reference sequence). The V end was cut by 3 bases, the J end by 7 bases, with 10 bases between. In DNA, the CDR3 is TGTGCCAGTAGTATGATGCCTGGCCAGCCCCAGCATTTT. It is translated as CASSMMPGQPQHF.

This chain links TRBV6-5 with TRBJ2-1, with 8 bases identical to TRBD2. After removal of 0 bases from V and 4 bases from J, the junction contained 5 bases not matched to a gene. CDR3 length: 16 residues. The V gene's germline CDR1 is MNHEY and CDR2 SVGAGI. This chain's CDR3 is CASSYSGGGKYNEQFF. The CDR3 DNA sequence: TGTGCCAGCAGTTACTCGGGCGGGGGGAAATACAATGAGCAGTTCTTC.

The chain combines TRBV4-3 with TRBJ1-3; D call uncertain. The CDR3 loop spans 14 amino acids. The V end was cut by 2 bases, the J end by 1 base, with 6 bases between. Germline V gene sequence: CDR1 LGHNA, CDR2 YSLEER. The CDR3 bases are TGCGCCAGCAGCCAACAGCCGTCTGGAAACACCATATATTTT. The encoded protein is CASSQQPSGNTIYF.

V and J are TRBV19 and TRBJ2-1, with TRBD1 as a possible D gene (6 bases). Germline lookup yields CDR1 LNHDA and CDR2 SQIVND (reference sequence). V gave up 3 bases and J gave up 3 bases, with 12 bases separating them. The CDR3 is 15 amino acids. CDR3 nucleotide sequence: TGTGCCAGTAGTATGTCCCAGGGACACTACAATGAGCAGTTCTTC. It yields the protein CASSMSQGHYNEQFF.

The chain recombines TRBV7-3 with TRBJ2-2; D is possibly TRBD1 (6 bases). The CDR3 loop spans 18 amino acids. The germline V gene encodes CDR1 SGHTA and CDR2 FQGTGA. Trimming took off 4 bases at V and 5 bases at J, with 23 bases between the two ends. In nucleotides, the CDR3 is TGTGCCAGCAGCTCTCAACCGGGACATCGCCTGAAGACCGGGGAGCTGTTTTTT. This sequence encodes CASSSQPGHRLKTGELFF.

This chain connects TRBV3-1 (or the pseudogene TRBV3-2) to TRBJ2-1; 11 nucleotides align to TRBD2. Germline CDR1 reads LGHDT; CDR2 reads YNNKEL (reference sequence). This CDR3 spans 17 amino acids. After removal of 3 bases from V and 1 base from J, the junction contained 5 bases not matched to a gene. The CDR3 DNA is TGTGCCAGCAGCCATGAATTAGCGGGGGGGTCCTACAATGAGCAGTTCTTC. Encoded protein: CASSHELAGGSYNEQFF.

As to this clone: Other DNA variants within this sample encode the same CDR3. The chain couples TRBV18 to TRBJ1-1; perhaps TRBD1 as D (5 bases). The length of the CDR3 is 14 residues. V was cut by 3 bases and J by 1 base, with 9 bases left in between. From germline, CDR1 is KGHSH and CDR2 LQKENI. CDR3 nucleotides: TGTGCCAGCTCACCCGCCGGGGGGAACACTGAAGCTTTCTTT. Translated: CASSPAGGNTEAFF.